A selection of T cell receptor beta chains follows, all from one sample in a study of Ad26.COV2.S vaccination and SARS-CoV-2 variants. Sequenced by immunoSEQ multiplex PCR; TCRdb stores in-frame clones only, minus some. The sample lists roughly 500,000 clones, roughly 89% seen once, with about 2.7% in the top ten. Sequenced here: peripheral blood, sampled in a trial of Ad26.COV2.S vaccine versus placebo. All receptors come from a person aged 18 to 65 who received the Ad26.COV2.S COVID-19 vaccine or a placebo. Both conserved end residues are part of each CDR3. Each record gives: D gene, V gene, CDR3 protein. The D gene is left open where the match is weak.

d_gene: -
v_gene: TRBV2
CDR3aa: CASSAGGPGTTDTQYF

d_gene: -
v_gene: TRBV11-2
CDR3aa: CASSFMGPTPYNEQFF

d_gene: -
v_gene: TRBV6-6
CDR3aa: CARSYEDEFSTDTQYF

d_gene: TRBD1
v_gene: TRBV24-1
CDR3aa: CATSAVGTGVQETQYF

d_gene: -
v_gene: TRBV28
CDR3aa: CASSEGHEKLFF

d_gene: -
v_gene: TRBV7-6
CDR3aa: CASSTPIPGVNEKLFF

d_gene: -
v_gene: TRBV7-2
CDR3aa: CASSSSDTNQPQHF

d_gene: TRBD1
v_gene: TRBV9
CDR3aa: CASSPGTGGDYGYTF

d_gene: TRBD2
v_gene: TRBV25-1
CDR3aa: CASSEWAGDLETQYF

d_gene: TRBD1
v_gene: TRBV7-9
CDR3aa: CASSPRDRTYEQYF

d_gene: -
v_gene: TRBV7-2
CDR3aa: CASSLVVGASNEQFF

d_gene: TRBD1
v_gene: TRBV25-1
CDR3aa: CASSATGQGGYTF

d_gene: -
v_gene: TRBV18
CDR3aa: CASSPPPGQGPYEQYF

d_gene: -
v_gene: TRBV19
CDR3aa: CASSPWLDARGNEQFF

d_gene: TRBD2
v_gene: TRBV7-3
CDR3aa: CASSLRTSEGNEQFF

d_gene: TRBD1
v_gene: TRBV4-2
CDR3aa: CASSRSAGQEEKLFF

d_gene: -
v_gene: TRBV27
CDR3aa: CASSSTSLGTDTQYF

d_gene: -
v_gene: TRBV28
CDR3aa: CASSPAAGRGGYEQYF

d_gene: -
v_gene: TRBV6-5
CDR3aa: CASSYSNRVYSPLHF

d_gene: -
v_gene: TRBV12-3/TRBV12-4
CDR3aa: CASSTPGVQPQHF